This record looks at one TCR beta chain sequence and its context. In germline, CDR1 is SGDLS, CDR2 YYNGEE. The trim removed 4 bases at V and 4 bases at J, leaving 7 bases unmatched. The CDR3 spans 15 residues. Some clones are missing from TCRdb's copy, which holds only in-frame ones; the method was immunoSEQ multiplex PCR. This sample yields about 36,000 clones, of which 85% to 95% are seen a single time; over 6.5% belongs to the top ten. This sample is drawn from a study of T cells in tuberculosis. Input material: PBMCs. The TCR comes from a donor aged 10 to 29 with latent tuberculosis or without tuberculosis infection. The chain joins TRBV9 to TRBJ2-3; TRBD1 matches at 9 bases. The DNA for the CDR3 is TGTGCCAGCAGCCTACCAACAGGGGGCGCAGATACGCAGTATTTT. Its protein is CASSLPTGGADTQYF.